This TCR beta chain was captured by sequencing in a study of T cells after yellow fever vaccination. The sample holds many counts of this clonotype. CDR3 length: 16 amino acids. Trimming stripped 0 bases from V and 3 bases from J, with 15 bases between. From germline, CDR1 is GTSNPN and CDR2 SVGIG (reference sequence). TCRdb processed the 5' RACE reads anew with MiXCR; each CDR3 protein has one entry. In the table there are about 96,000 distinct CDR3 sequences, about 8.8% of which are singletons. The starting material was CD8+ T cells not binding an NS4B(214-222) dextramer, sorted from PBMCs, obtained roughly 15 days after the first yellow fever vaccination. This sequence originates from a man aged 18 to 29 who received the YFV17D yellow fever vaccine. This sequence joins TRBV30 and TRBJ2-1; a possible D gene is TRBD2 (6 bases). The CDR3 spells CAWSVAGTHYYNEQFF. CDR3 bases: TGTGCCTGGAGTGTAGCTGGGACTCACTACTACAATGAGCAGTTCTTC.